A single sample gave rise to the 18 T cell receptor beta chains below, sequenced in a study of OX40 agonist ivuxolimab in advanced cancers. The data were produced by immunoSEQ multiplex PCR, yet TCRdb's version contains in-frame clones alone and is incomplete. There are approximately 49,000 clones in the sample; around 83% occur only once, and 9% to 10% lies in the top ten. This specimen was CD4+ or CD8+ T cells sorted from blood, taken in a trial of the OX40 agonist ivuxolimab. The source is an adult with an advanced solid tumor such as melanoma, head and neck, liver or kidney cancer.

This chain connects TRBV28 to TRBJ2-1; D possibly corresponds to TRBD1 (6 bases). Germline CDR1 is MDHEN and CDR2 is SYDVKM. The CDR3 runs to 13 residues. Trimming stripped 4 bases from V and 9 bases from J, with 13 bases between. CDR3 sequence: CASSSLQGLEQFF. The DNA of the CDR3 is TGTGCCAGCAGTTCCCTACAGGGCCTTGAGCAGTTCTTC.

The rearrangement uses TRBV5-1 and TRBJ1-1, with 9 bases aligning to TRBD1. Germline CDR1 SGHRS, CDR2 YFSETQ. This CDR3 comprises 16 residues. V dropped 0 bases and J dropped 0; count of bases not matched to a gene: 3. DNA of the CDR3: TGCGCCAGCAGCTTGGGGGACAGGGAATTGAACACTGAAGCTTTCTTT. Residues: CASSLGDRELNTEAFF.

The rearrangement joins TRBV5-1 to TRBJ2-1; 10 positions match TRBD2. The germline V gene encodes CDR1 SGHRS and CDR2 YFSETQ. V lost 9 bases and J lost 0; bases outside the gene matches: 6. The length of the CDR3 is 15 residues. The chain's CDR3 is CATRTSGTSYNEQFF. In nucleotides, the CDR3 is TGCGCCACCCGGACTAGCGGTACCTCCTACAATGAGCAGTTCTTC.

The V and J genes are TRBV18 and TRBJ2-3, with TRBD2 as a possible D gene (5 bases). The CDR3 is 14 residues long. Germline V gene sequence: CDR1 KGHSH, CDR2 LQKENI. V dropped 4 bases and J dropped 2 bases, with 10 bases sitting between them. The CDR3 loop is CASSRQRNTDTQYF. CDR3 DNA sequence: TGTGCCAGCTCACGCCAGCGGAACACAGATACGCAGTATTTT.

CDR3 residues: CASSARAAGFSYGYTF. CDR3 bases: TGTGCCAGCAGCGCCCGGGCGGCAGGATTCTCCTATGGCTACACCTTC. The V call is TRBV9, the J call TRBJ1-2; D uncertain. In germline, CDR1 is SGDLS, CDR2 YYNGEE. V lost 3 bases to trimming and J lost 4 bases, with 19 bases between them. This CDR3 is 16 amino acids long.

This rearrangement joins TRBV9 to TRBJ2-3, with D unresolved. This CDR3 has 12 amino acids. CDR1 is SGDLS and CDR2 is YYNGEE in the germline V gene. V shed 4 bases and J shed 2 bases, with 5 bases lying between them. CDR3 sequence: CASSMFTDTQYF. DNA for the CDR3: TGTGCCAGCAGCATGTTCACAGATACGCAGTATTTT.

This chain connects TRBV28 to TRBJ2-7; the D gene is possibly TRBD2 (6 bases). This CDR3 has 13 residues. The V end was cut by 8 bases, the J end by 3 bases, with 14 bases between. Germline lookup yields CDR1 MDHEN and CDR2 SYDVKM. CDR3: CASAGLPGYEQYF. The CDR3, as DNA: TGTGCCAGCGCGGGACTCCCTGGCTACGAGCAGTACTTC. Combining the CDR3 with reference TRBV28 and TRBJ2-7 gives the whole variable domain DVKVTQSSRYLVKRTGEKVFLECVQDMDHENMFWYRQDPGLGLRLIYFSYDVKMKEKGDIPEGYSVSREKKERFSLILESASTNQTSMYLCASAGLPGYEQYFGPGTRLTVT.

Points on this clone: Its ends do not fully match the called genes, so a read error is possible. This chain joins TRBV18 and TRBJ2-7; tentatively, D is TRBD1 or TRBD2 (6 bases each). Germline V lookup: CDR1 KGHSH, CDR2 LQKENI. The CDR3 consists of 12 residues. The CDR3 sequence is CASSPKPGATDF. The CDR3 DNA sequence: TGTGCCAGCTCACCTAAACCGGGGGCGACGGACTTC.

This clone was detected once. The V and J genes are TRBV2 and TRBJ2-5, with no clear D. The germline gives CDR1 SNHLY, CDR2 FYNNEI. This CDR3 contains 13 residues. Trimming removed 7 bases at V and 2 bases at J, with 11 bases between. The CDR3 nucleotides are TGTGCCAGCACTCCGACCTATCAAGAGACCCAGTACTTC. Its translation: CASTPTYQETQYF.

This clone was counted a single time. The chain carries TRBV6-1 and TRBJ2-5; TRBD2 agrees at 7 bases. This CDR3 comprises 12 residues. The V and J ends lost 5 bases and 5 bases, in that order; junction bases with no gene match: 2. In germline, CDR1 is MNHNS, CDR2 SASEGT. CDR3 sequence: CASSREEETQYF. The CDR3 DNA is TGTGCCAGCAGTCGGGAGGAGGAGACCCAGTACTTC.

This clone was recorded once. The chain employs TRBV7-9 and TRBJ2-5; 14 bases are shared with TRBD2. The CDR3 contains 16 residues. CDR1 is SEHNR and CDR2 is FQNEAQ in the germline V gene (reference sequence). With V trimmed by 3 bases and J by 5 bases, 5 bases remained unmatched. CDR3 loop: CASSFTGLAGVETQYF. In nucleotides, the CDR3 is TGTGCCAGCAGCTTCACGGGACTAGCGGGAGTGGAGACCCAGTACTTC.

There are a few counts of this clone. The chain is built from TRBV7-9 and TRBJ2-7, with 7 positions matching TRBD1. The CDR3 covers 14 residues. Germline assignment: CDR1 SEHNR and CDR2 FQNEAQ (reference sequence). V lost 3 bases and J lost 0; bases outside the gene matches: 2. CDR3 in amino acids: CASSFWDSSYEQYF. CDR3 sequence (DNA): TGTGCCAGCAGCTTCTGGGACAGCTCCTACGAGCAGTACTTC.

The chain links TRBV5-6 to TRBJ2-3; 9 bases map to TRBD2. The CDR3 runs 16 residues. CDR1 is SGHDT, CDR2 YYEEEE, per germline. Trimming cost V 0 bases and J 5 bases; bases outside gene matches: 7. The CDR3 is CASSLELAGEGDTQYF. The DNA of the CDR3 is TGTGCCAGCAGCTTGGAGTTAGCGGGAGAGGGAGATACGCAGTATTTT.

V gene TRBV19 combines with J gene TRBJ2-1, with 13 nucleotides matching TRBD2. The CDR3 has 15 residues. Germline trimming cut 0 bases from V and 12 bases from J; bases unmatched to any gene: 5. Germline V gene data show CDR1 as LNHDA and CDR2 as SQIVND (reference sequence). Written as DNA, the CDR3 is TGTGCCAGTAGTATAGAAACTAGCGGGAGGGCCGGGCAGTTCTTC. Protein product: CASSIETSGRAGQFF.

The chain employs TRBV2 and TRBJ2-2; unclear D gene. Germline lookup yields CDR1 SNHLY and CDR2 FYNNEI. Trimming took 4 bases from V and 4 from J, leaving 10 bases between them. There are 14 residues in the CDR3. CDR3 amino acids: CASSASLGTGELFF. CDR3 in DNA: TGTGCCAGCAGTGCGTCGTTGGGCACCGGGGAGCTGTTTTTT.

This clone came up once. This chain uses TRBV6-5 with TRBJ2-1; the match to TRBD2 covers 10 bases. Unmatched junction bases numbered 11, after V lost 6 bases and J lost 9 bases. The CDR3 covers 15 residues. Germline CDR1 and CDR2: MNHEY and SVGAGI. CDR3 amino acids: CASSRLAGVGLEQFF. CDR3 DNA sequence: TGTGCCAGCAGCAGGCTAGCGGGAGTTGGGCTTGAGCAGTTCTTC.

The chain combines TRBV5-1 with TRBJ2-7; 7 bases fit TRBD2. The J segment lost 5 bases and the V segment lost 0 bases, leaving 8 bases of the junction unmatched. Germline CDR1 SGHRS, CDR2 YFSETQ. The length of the CDR3 is 15 residues. DNA of the CDR3: TGCGCCAGCAGCTTGGTCGTGGGAGGGCCCCACGAGCAGTACTTC. It specifies CASSLVVGGPHEQYF.

This chain connects TRBV5-1 to TRBJ2-7, with TRBD1 matching over 7 bases. The CDR3 consists of 13 residues. Trimming cost V 4 bases and J 3 bases; bases outside gene matches: 4. Germline assignment: CDR1 SGHRS and CDR2 YFSETQ. The CDR3 is CASSRDSYYEQYF. CDR3 coding DNA: TGCGCCAGCAGCCGGGACAGTTACTACGAGCAGTACTTC.